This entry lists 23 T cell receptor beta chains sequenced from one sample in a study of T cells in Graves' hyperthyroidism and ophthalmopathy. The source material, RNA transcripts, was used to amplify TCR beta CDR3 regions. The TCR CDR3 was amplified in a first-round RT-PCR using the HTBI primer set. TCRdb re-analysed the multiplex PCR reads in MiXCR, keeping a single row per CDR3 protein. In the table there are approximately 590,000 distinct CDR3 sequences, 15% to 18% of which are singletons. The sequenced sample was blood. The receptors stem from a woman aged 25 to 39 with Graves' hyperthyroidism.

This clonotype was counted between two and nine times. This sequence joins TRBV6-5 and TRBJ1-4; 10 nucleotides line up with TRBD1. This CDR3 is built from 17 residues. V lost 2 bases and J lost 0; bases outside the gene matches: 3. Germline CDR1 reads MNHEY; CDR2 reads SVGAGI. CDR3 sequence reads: CASSYPGTGATNEKLFF. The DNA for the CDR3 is TGTGCCAGCAGTTACCCCGGGACAGGGGCAACTAATGAAAAACTGTTTTTT.

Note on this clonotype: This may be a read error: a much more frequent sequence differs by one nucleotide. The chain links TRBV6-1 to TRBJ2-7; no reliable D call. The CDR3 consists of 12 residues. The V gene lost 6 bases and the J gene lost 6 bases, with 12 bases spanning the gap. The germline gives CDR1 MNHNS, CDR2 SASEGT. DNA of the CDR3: TGTGCCAGCAGGGGGTTTTGGGTCGAGCAGTACTTC. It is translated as CASRGFWVEQYF.

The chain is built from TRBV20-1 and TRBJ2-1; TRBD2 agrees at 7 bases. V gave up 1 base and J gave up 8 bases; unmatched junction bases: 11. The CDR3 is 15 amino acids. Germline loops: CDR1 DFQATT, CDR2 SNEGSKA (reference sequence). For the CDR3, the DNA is TGCAGTGCTAGAGGGGGTAGCGGGTGGGTTGATGAGCAGTTCTTC. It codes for CSARGGSGWVDEQFF.

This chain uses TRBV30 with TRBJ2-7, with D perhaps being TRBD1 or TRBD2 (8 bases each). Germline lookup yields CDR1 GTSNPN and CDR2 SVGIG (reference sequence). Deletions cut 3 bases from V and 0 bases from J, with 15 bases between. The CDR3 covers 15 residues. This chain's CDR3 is CAWSRGLAGSYEQYF. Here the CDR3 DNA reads TGTGCCTGGAGCAGGGGGCTAGCGGGCTCCTACGAGCAGTACTTC. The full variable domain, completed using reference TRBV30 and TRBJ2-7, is SQTIHQWPATLVQPVGSPLSLECTVEGTSNPNLYWYRQAAGRGLQLLFYSVGIGQISSEVPQNLSASRPQDRQFILSSKKLLLSDSGFYLCAWSRGLAGSYEQYFGPGTRLTVT.

CDR3 residues: CASQGEVRTGELFF. CDR3 nucleotide sequence: TGTGCCTCACAGGGGGAGGTACGGACCGGGGAGCTGTTTTTT. This sequence joins TRBV7-9 and TRBJ2-2; 8 positions match TRBD1. Trimming at V came to 11 bases and at J to 5 bases, leaving 10 bases not matched to a gene. The CDR3 length is 14 residues. CDR1 and CDR2 from the germline V gene are SEHNR and FQNEAQ (reference sequence).

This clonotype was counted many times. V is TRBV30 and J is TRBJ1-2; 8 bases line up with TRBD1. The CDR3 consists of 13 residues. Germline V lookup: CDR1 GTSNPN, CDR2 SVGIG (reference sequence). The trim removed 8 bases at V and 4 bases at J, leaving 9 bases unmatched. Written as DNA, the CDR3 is TGTGCCACTTCAGGGGGCACGGTCTATGGCTACACCTTC. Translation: CATSGGTVYGYTF.

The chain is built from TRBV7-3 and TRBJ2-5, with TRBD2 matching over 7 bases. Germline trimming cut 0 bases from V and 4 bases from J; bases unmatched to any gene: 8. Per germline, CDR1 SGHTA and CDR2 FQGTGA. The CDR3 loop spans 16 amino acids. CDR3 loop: CASSLTASGDGETQYF. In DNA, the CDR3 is TGTGCCAGCAGCTTAACGGCTAGCGGCGATGGAGAGACCCAGTACTTC.

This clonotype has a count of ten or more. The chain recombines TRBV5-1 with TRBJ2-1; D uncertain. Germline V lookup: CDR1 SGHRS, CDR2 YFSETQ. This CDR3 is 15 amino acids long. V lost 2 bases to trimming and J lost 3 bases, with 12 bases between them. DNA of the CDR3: TGCGCCAGCAGCTTAAGGACCGCCATCTACAATGAGCAGTTCTTC. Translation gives CASSLRTAIYNEQFF. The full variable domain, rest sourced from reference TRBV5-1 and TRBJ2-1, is KAGVTQTPRYLIKTRGQQVTLSCSPISGHRSVSWYQQTPGQGLQFLFEYFSETQRNKGNFPGRFSGRQFSNSRSEMNVSTLELGDSALYLCASSLRTAIYNEQFFGPGTRLTVL.

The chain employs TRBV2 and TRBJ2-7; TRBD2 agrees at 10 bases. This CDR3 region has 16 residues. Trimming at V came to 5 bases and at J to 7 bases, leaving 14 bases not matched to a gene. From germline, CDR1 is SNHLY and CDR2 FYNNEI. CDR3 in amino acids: CASSMSAGGPLAEQYF. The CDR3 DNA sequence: TGTGCCAGCAGTATGTCAGCGGGAGGGCCCCTCGCGGAGCAGTACTTC.

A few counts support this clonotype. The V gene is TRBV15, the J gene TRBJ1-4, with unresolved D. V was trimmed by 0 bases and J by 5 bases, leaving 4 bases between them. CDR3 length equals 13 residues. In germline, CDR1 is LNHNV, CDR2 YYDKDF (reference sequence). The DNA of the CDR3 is TGTGCCACCAGCAGAGATTTAAATGAAAAACTGTTTTTT. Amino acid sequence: CATSRDLNEKLFF.

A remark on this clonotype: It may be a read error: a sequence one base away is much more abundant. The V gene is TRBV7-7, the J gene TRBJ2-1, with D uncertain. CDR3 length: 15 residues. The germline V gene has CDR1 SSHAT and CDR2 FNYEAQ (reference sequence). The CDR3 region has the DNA TGTGCTAGCAGCTCAGAGCGTAGCTCCCACAATGAGCAGTTCTTC. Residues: CASSSERSSHNEQFF. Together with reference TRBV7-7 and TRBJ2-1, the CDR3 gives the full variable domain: GAGVSQSPRYKVTKRGQDVTLRCDPISSHATLYWYQQALGQGPEFLTYFNYEAQPDKSGLPSDRFSAERPEGSISTLTIQRTEQRDSAMYRCASSSERSSHNEQFFGPGTRLTVL.

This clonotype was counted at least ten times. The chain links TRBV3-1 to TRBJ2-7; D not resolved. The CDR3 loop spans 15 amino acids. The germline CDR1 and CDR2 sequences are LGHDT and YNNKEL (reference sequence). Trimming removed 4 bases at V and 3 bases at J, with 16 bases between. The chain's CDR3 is CASSLRASWDYEQYF. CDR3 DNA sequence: TGTGCCAGCAGCCTCCGGGCCAGCTGGGACTACGAGCAGTACTTC.

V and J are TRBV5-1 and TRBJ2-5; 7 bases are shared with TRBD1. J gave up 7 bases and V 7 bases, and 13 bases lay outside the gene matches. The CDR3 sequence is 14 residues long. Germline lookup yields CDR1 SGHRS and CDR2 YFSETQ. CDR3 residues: CASGGTVLGATQYF. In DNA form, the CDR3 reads TGCGCCAGCGGTGGGACAGTCTTAGGCGCGACCCAGTACTTC. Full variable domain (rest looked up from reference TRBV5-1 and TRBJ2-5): KAGVTQTPRYLIKTRGQQVTLSCSPISGHRSVSWYQQTPGQGLQFLFEYFSETQRNKGNFPGRFSGRQFSNSRSEMNVSTLELGDSALYLCASGGTVLGATQYFGPGTRLLVL.

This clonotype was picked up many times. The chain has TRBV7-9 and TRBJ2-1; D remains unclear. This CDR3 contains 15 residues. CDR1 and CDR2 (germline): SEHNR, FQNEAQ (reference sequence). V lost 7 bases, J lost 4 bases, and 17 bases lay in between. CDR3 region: CASTPFSAEYNEQFF. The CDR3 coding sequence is TGTGCCAGCACCCCGTTTTCGGCGGAGTACAATGAGCAGTTCTTC.

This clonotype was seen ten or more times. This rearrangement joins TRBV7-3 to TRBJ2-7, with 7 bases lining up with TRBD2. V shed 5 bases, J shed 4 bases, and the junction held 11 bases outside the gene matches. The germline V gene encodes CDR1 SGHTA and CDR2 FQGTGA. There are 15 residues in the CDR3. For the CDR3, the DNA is TGTGCCAGCAGCCCCCAAGCGGACGGGAGGTACGAGCAGTACTTC. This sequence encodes CASSPQADGRYEQYF.

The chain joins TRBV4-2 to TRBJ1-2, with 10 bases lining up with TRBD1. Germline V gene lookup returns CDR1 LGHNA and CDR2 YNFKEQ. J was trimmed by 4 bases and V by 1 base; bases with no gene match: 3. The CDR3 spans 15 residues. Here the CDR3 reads CASSQAGQGFYGYTF. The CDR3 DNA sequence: TGTGCCAGCAGCCAAGCGGGACAGGGGTTCTATGGCTACACCTTC.

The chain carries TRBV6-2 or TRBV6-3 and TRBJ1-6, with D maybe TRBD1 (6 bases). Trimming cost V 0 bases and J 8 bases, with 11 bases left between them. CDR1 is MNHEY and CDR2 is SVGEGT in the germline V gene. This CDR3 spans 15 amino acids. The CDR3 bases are TGTGCCAGCAGTTACTCGATGACAGGTTATTCACCCCTCCACTTT. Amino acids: CASSYSMTGYSPLHF.

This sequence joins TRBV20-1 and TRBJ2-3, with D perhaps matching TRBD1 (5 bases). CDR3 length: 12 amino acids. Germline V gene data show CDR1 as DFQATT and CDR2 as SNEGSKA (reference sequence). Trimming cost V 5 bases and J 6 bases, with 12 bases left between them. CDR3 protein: CSADSGRDTQYF. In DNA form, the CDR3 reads TGCAGTGCTGACAGTGGGCGGGATACGCAGTATTTT.

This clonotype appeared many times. The DNA of the CDR3 is TGTGCCAGCAGCTTAGGCGTCTATTTTGCTGAAGCTTTCTTT. Translation: CASSLGVYFAEAFF. The J gene is TRBJ1-1, the V gene TRBV7-8; no clear D gene. This CDR3 contains 14 residues. V lost 1 base to trimming and J lost 6 bases, with 12 bases between them. The germline CDR1 and CDR2 sequences are SGHVS and FQNEAQ.

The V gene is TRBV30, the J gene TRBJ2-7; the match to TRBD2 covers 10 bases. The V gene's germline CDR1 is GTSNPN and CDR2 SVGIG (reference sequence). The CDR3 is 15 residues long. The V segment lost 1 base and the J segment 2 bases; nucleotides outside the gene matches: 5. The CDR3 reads CAWSGAGTSAYEQYF. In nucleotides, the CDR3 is TGTGCCTGGAGTGGAGCCGGGACTAGCGCCTACGAGCAGTACTTC.

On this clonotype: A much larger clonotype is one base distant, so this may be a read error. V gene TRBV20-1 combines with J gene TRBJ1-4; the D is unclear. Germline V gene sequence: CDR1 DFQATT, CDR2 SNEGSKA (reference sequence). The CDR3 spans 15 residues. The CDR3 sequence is CSARHYGASNEKLSF. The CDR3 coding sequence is TGCAGTGCCAGACACTACGGTGCTTCTAATGAAAAACTGTCTTTT.

In DNA, the CDR3 is TGTGCCAGCAGTGTGGGGGTCATCCCCTACGAGCAGTACTTC. Its protein is CASSVGVIPYEQYF. V is TRBV2 and J is TRBJ2-7; D may be TRBD1 or TRBD2 (5 bases each). V dropped 4 bases and J dropped 2 bases, with 12 bases sitting between them. This CDR3 comprises 14 residues. Germline CDR1 and CDR2: SNHLY and FYNNEI.

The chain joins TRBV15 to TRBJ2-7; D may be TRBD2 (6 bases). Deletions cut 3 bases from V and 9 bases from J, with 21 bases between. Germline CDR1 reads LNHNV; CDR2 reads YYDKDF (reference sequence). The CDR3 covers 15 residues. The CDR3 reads CATSSTSTQGEAQYF. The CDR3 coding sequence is TGTGCCACCAGCAGTACTAGCACGCAGGGTGAAGCGCAGTACTTC.